The text below deals with one TCR beta chain. Its antigen is undetermined. The data were taken from a study of T cells in localized non-small cell lung cancer. Notes on the study in general: Because researchers sequenced only one region of the tumor, heterogeneity is still possible.

Using immunoSEQ multiplex PCR, the repertoire was profiled, and TCRdb retains in-frame clones only, with some absent. The sample carries around 50,000 clones, 70% to 90% recorded once. The material was peripheral blood, obtained before any cancer treatment. This sequence was found in a woman aged 35-75 years with stage I lung adenocarcinoma.

The CDR3 loop reads CASSIDLGQGSSGANVLTF. CDR3 sequence (DNA): TGTGCCAGTAGTATAGATCTGGGGCAGGGGAGCTCTGGGGCCAACGTCCTGACTTTC. This sequence joins TRBV19 and TRBJ2-6, with D maybe TRBD1 (6 bases). The ends were cut back, 0 bases at V and 0 bases at J, with 15 bases in the middle. The CDR3 has 19 residues. CDR1 is LNHDA, CDR2 SQIVND, per germline (reference sequence).